The 25 T cell receptor beta chains presented below share a single source sample, sequenced in a study of shared clonotypes between healthy human individuals. The assay was immunoSEQ multiplex PCR, and TCRdb's table has in-frame clones only and misses some. The sample includes 2 million to 2.5 million clones, approximately 95% of them seen just once. The sample comprised naive CD4+ T cells from PBMCs. Regarding subset: CD45RA+ positively selected. The source of these receptors is a man aged 18 to 29 in good health. Some clones in this sample may be carry-over from other donors' samples.

V usage is TRBV10-3 and J usage is TRBJ1-5, with D uncertain. Between the trimmed V and J ends, which lost 5 bases and 2 bases, there was a span of 13 bases. The CDR3 loop spans 15 amino acids. Looked up from germline, CDR1 is ENHRY and CDR2 is SYGVKD. DNA for the CDR3: TGTGCCATCAGTTCCGGGCTTGGTGGCAATCAGCCCCAGCATTTT. It specifies CAISSGLGGNQPQHF.

The CDR3 protein is CASSPLLVAGPTDTQYF. CDR3 sequence (DNA): TGTGCCAGCTCACCACTCCTGGTGGCGGGACCAACAGATACGCAGTATTTT. The chain joins TRBV18 to TRBJ2-3, with D tentatively TRBD2 (6 bases). CDR1 KGHSH and CDR2 LQKENI come from the germline V gene. CDR3 length equals 17 residues. V lost 1 base and J lost 3, with 17 bases in between.

The V call is TRBV2, the J call TRBJ1-2; D possibly corresponds to TRBD1 (5 bases). The V and J ends lost 7 bases and 1 base respectively, with 7 bases between them. This CDR3 spans 12 amino acids. The germline V gene encodes CDR1 SNHLY and CDR2 FYNNEI. CDR3 in amino acids: CASTQGNYGYTF. The CDR3 bases are TGTGCCAGCACGCAGGGTAACTATGGCTACACCTTC. Full variable domain (missing parts from reference TRBV2 and TRBJ1-2): EPEVTQTPSHQVTQMGQEVILRCVPISNHLYFYWYRQILGQKVEFLVSFYNNEISEKSEIFDDQFSVERPDGSNFTLKIRSTKLEDSAMYFCASTQGNYGYTFGSGTRLTVV.

V usage is TRBV5-1 and J usage is TRBJ1-1; 7 positions match TRBD1. The CDR3 totals 16 residues. Trimming took 5 bases from V and 1 from J; bases not matched to a gene: 11. From germline, CDR1 is SGHRS and CDR2 YFSETQ. The DNA for the CDR3 is TGCGCCAGCAGTGAGGGGGCAGTTAATCCGAACACTGAAGCTTTCTTT. Its protein is CASSEGAVNPNTEAFF.

Remarks on this clone: Other DNA sequences in the same sample also yield this CDR3. J is TRBJ2-2 and V is TRBV2; weak D call: TRBD1 (6 bases). Trimming cost V 5 bases and J 0 bases, with 7 bases left between them. The CDR3 length is 14 residues. Germline loops: CDR1 SNHLY, CDR2 FYNNEI. This CDR3 reads CASSTGSNTGELFF. As DNA, the CDR3 is TGTGCCAGCAGTACAGGGTCGAACACCGGGGAGCTGTTTTTT.

Turning to this clone: This sample also contains other DNA sequences that code for the same CDR3. The chain employs TRBV19 and TRBJ2-7; unclear D gene. Germline CDR1 is LNHDA and CDR2 is SQIVND (reference sequence). V lost 3 bases, J lost 0 bases, and 9 bases lay in between. This CDR3 has 14 residues. The CDR3 DNA is TGTGCCAGTAGTATCGTGCCGGGCTCCTACGAGCAGTACTTC. Its protein is CASSIVPGSYEQYF.

This chain connects TRBV5-1 to TRBJ1-1, with D tentatively TRBD1 (6 bases). Germline V CDR1 and CDR2: SGHRS, YFSETQ. Between the trimmed V and J ends, which lost 4 bases and 0 bases, there was a span of 13 bases. The CDR3 extends over 15 amino acids. This CDR3 reads CASSLLDSLNTEAFF. The DNA for the CDR3 is TGCGCCAGCAGCCTGCTGGACAGCTTGAACACTGAAGCTTTCTTT.

The rearrangement joins TRBV7-9 to TRBJ1-5, with 8 bases identical to TRBD1. Germline values: CDR1 SEHNR, CDR2 FQNEAQ (reference sequence). V lost 5 bases to trimming and J lost 2 bases; unmatched junction nucleotides: 5. The CDR3 spans 15 residues. Written as DNA, the CDR3 is TGTGCCAGCAGCCAGGACAGGGTGGGCAATCAGCCCCAGCATTTT. The encoded protein is CASSQDRVGNQPQHF.

The CDR3 DNA reads TGTGCCTGGAGTGTACGAGGACTAGCGGGAGCAGATACGCAGTATTTT. This encodes CAWSVRGLAGADTQYF. The chain is built from TRBV30 and TRBJ2-3; 13 bases match TRBD2. The V gene end was trimmed by 0 bases and the J gene end by 4 bases; junction bases not matched to a gene: 4. This CDR3 contains 16 residues. In germline, CDR1 is GTSNPN, CDR2 SVGIG (reference sequence).

This chain uses TRBV28 with TRBJ2-1, with TRBD2 matching over 9 bases. J was trimmed by 3 bases and V by 6 bases; bases with no gene match: 12. Germline values: CDR1 MDHEN, CDR2 SYDVKM. The CDR3 runs to 17 residues. CDR3 region: CASRGDTGTSRYNEQFF. CDR3 bases: TGTGCCAGCAGGGGAGACACCGGGACTAGCCGCTACAATGAGCAGTTCTTC.

The chain has TRBV5-1 and TRBJ2-1, with D possibly matching TRBD2 (6 bases). The CDR3 runs 15 residues. With 4 bases removed from V and 3 bases from J, the gap between germline ends came to 14 bases. Germline V gives CDR1 SGHRS, CDR2 YFSETQ. CDR3 sequence: CASSIADGSYNEQFF. In DNA form, the CDR3 reads TGCGCCAGCAGCATTGCGGACGGGAGCTACAATGAGCAGTTCTTC.

V usage is TRBV5-4 and J usage is TRBJ2-1, with TRBD1 identical over 7 bases. This CDR3 comprises 15 residues. Germline V gene data show CDR1 as SGHNT and CDR2 as YYREEE (reference sequence). Trimming at V came to 1 base and at J to 7 bases, leaving 8 bases not matched to a gene. The CDR3 nucleotides read TGTGCCAGCAGCTTGTTCGACAGGGAAGTAAATGAGCAGTTCTTC. Residues: CASSLFDREVNEQFF.

The rearrangement links TRBV5-4 to TRBJ1-2; TRBD1 is a possible D gene (5 bases). Trimming stripped 3 bases from V and 4 bases from J, with 10 bases between. Looked up from germline, CDR1 is SGHNT and CDR2 is YYREEE (reference sequence). This CDR3 is built from 13 residues. As DNA, the CDR3 is TGTGCCAGCAGCTGGGACGGGAGCTATGGCTACACCTTC. It yields the protein CASSWDGSYGYTF.

The chain joins TRBV4-1 to TRBJ1-2; 7 bases are a match to TRBD1. The CDR3 totals 16 residues. CDR1 and CDR2 (germline): MGHRA, YSYEKL. Trimming removed 1 base from V and 7 bases from J; junction bases left unmatched: 12. CDR3 nucleotide sequence: TGCGCCAGCAGCCAAGGGGCAGGGGGACGCTCGGGTGGCTACACCTTC. Protein sequence: CASSQGAGGRSGGYTF.

The rearrangement uses TRBV10-3 and TRBJ2-7; possible D gene TRBD1, 5 bases. This CDR3 has 14 amino acids. Trimming left V 5 bases short and J 6 bases short, with 17 bases between. Germline V gene data show CDR1 as ENHRY and CDR2 as SYGVKD. CDR3 DNA: TGTGCCATCAGTATGGTCAGGGATTGGGGCGAGCAGTACTTC. It is translated as CAISMVRDWGEQYF.

This clone came up once. The genes are TRBV6-5 and TRBJ2-1; 15 bases are shared with TRBD2. J gave up 12 bases and V 3 bases, and 9 bases lay outside the gene matches. The CDR3 contains 16 residues. Germline V gene lookup returns CDR1 MNHEY and CDR2 SVGAGI. The CDR3 sequence is CASSYYRTSGRAAQFF. CDR3 nucleotides: TGTGCCAGCAGTTATTACAGGACTAGCGGGAGGGCTGCGCAGTTCTTC.

The chain recombines TRBV30 with TRBJ1-1; 9 nucleotides align to TRBD1. The CDR3 has 15 amino acids. Germline loops: CDR1 GTSNPN, CDR2 SVGIG (reference sequence). After removal of 0 bases from V and 10 bases from J, the junction contained 12 bases not matched to a gene. Here the CDR3 reads CAWSVKSGTGFLAFF. In nucleotides, the CDR3 is TGTGCCTGGAGTGTTAAATCCGGGACAGGGTTCTTAGCTTTCTTT. The full variable domain, in which reference TRBV30 and TRBJ1-1 provide the parts outside the CDR3, is SQTIHQWPATLVQPVGSPLSLECTVEGTSNPNLYWYRQAAGRGLQLLFYSVGIGQISSEVPQNLSASRPQDRQFILSSKKLLLSDSGFYLCAWSVKSGTGFLAFFGQGTRLTVV.

This clone has a single count. The chain carries TRBV7-2 and TRBJ2-7, with no clear D. Trimming took 2 bases from V and 7 from J, leaving 12 bases between them. Germline V CDR1 and CDR2: SGHTA, FQGNSA. This CDR3 region has 13 residues. Here the CDR3 reads CASSLTTPGEQYF. The CDR3 region has the DNA TGTGCCAGCAGCTTAACGACGCCAGGAGAGCAGTACTTC.

This chain uses TRBV5-4 with TRBJ1-4, with unresolved D. Germline lookup yields CDR1 SGHNT and CDR2 YYREEE (reference sequence). The length of the CDR3 is 17 residues. V was clipped by 2 bases and J by 0 bases, with 14 bases between them. CDR3 sequence: CASSLRPNGATNEKLFF. In DNA form, the CDR3 reads TGTGCCAGCAGCTTACGACCCAACGGGGCAACTAATGAAAAACTGTTTTTT.

The chain employs TRBV4-3 and TRBJ2-2, with 11 bases fitting TRBD2. Germline CDR1 reads LGHNA; CDR2 reads YSLEER. The CDR3 length is 17 residues. J lost 3 bases, V lost 0 bases, and 3 bases had no gene match. In DNA, the CDR3 is TGCGCCAGCAGCCAAGAAGGACTAGCGGGCTACACCGGGGAGCTGTTTTTT. It yields the protein CASSQEGLAGYTGELFF.

The gene calls are TRBV6-1 and TRBJ1-2; 10 bases agree with TRBD1. The CDR3 totals 16 residues. J lost 1 base, V lost 2 bases, and 4 bases had no gene match. The germline gives CDR1 MNHNS, CDR2 SASEGT. CDR3 in DNA: TGTGCCAGCAGTGAATGGGGGACAGGGGATAACTATGGCTACACCTTC. It yields the protein CASSEWGTGDNYGYTF.

About this clone: The sample has other DNA sequences that encode this CDR3 too. This chain links TRBV11-2 with TRBJ2-1; D is unclear. The CDR3 is 11 amino acids. CDR1 and CDR2 from the germline V gene are SGHAT and FQNNGV. The germline V and J ends were trimmed by 1 base and 8 bases, with 3 bases remaining between them. CDR3: CASSLVDEQFF. CDR3 DNA: TGTGCCAGCAGCTTAGTCGATGAGCAGTTCTTC.

The rearrangement uses TRBV6-5 and TRBJ1-2; 8 bases fit TRBD1. V lost 5 bases to trimming and J lost 3 bases; unmatched junction nucleotides: 2. The CDR3 covers 13 residues. Germline lookup yields CDR1 MNHEY and CDR2 SVGAGI. The CDR3 region has the DNA TGTGCCAGCAGTAAGGGACAGGACTATGGCTACACCTTC. This gives the protein CASSKGQDYGYTF.

In DNA form, the CDR3 reads TGTGCCACCCGGAAGGAGGGAGTGAACACTGAAGCTTTCTTT. As protein: CATRKEGVNTEAFF. The gene calls are TRBV5-5 and TRBJ1-1; D is unresolved. V lost 9 bases and J 0 bases, leaving 15 bases between the germline ends. The CDR3 spans 14 residues. CDR1 and CDR2 (germline): SGHKS, YYEKEE (reference sequence).

CDR3 sequence (DNA): TGTGCCAGCAGTTACTCCGGGGAACCGGCAGGCGATGGCTACACCTTC. Amino acids: CASSYSGEPAGDGYTF. The rearrangement joins TRBV6-5 to TRBJ1-2; unclear D gene. CDR1 and CDR2 from the germline V gene are MNHEY and SVGAGI. The CDR3 loop spans 16 amino acids. V shed 0 bases and J shed 6 bases, with 17 bases lying between them.